The text below deals with one T cell receptor (beta chain). Its antigen is not identified. The V segment lost 0 bases and the J segment 10 bases; nucleotides outside the gene matches: 5. Germline assignment: CDR1 SGHNT and CDR2 YYREEE (reference sequence). The CDR3 consists of 14 residues. The sample belongs to a study of tumor and adjacent non-tumor tissue in lung cancer. Overall study context: Stage I to III disease affected about nine men and a handful of women aged about 30 to 76.

This sample's RNA came from whole unsorted tissue. Distant lung tissue was collected more than 3 cm away from the tumor edge. A modified ARM-PCR protocol with three rounds of nested PCR amplified TCRbeta. TCRdb redid the calling of the multiplex PCR reads with MiXCR, one entry per CDR3 protein. The table lists more than 85,000 distinct CDR3 sequences, roughly two thirds of them singletons. General study findings and limits: Normal lung showed higher cumulative top 100 clone frequency than tumor.

The receptor comes from a man between 60 and 75 years old with non-small cell lung cancer. V and J are TRBV5-4 and TRBJ1-2, with 11 bases lining up with TRBD1. The sequenced material came from distant non-tumor lung tissue. For the CDR3, the DNA is TGTGCCAGCAGCTTGGTGGGACAGGGGGTATCCTACACCTTC. Protein: CASSLVGQGVSYTF. Combining the CDR3 with reference TRBV5-4 and TRBJ1-2 gives the whole variable domain ETGVTQSPTHLIKTRGQQVTLRCSSQSGHNTVSWYQQALGQGPQFIFQYYREEENGRGNFPPRFSGLQFPNYSSELNVNALELDDSALYLCASSLVGQGVSYTFGSGTRLTVV.